Shown below are 29 T cell receptor beta chains from a single sample sequenced in a study of blood T cell repertoires in COVID-19. Clones were sequenced by immunoSEQ multiplex PCR, and TCRdb holds only the in-frame ones, with some missing. The sample holds 45,000 to 60,000 clones, less than 95% seen once. Sequencing was done on a sample of peripheral blood. The receptors were gathered from a man aged 50-60 years with acute or convalescent COVID-19.

The chain links TRBV6-1 to TRBJ1-1; 7 bases map to TRBD1. Germline assignment: CDR1 MNHNS and CDR2 SASEGT. The V gene end was trimmed by 4 bases and the J gene end by 3 bases; junction bases not matched to a gene: 5. The CDR3 runs to 14 residues. DNA for the CDR3: TGTGCCAGCAGTGCACCGGGACAGTACACTGAAGCTTTCTTT. Residues: CASSAPGQYTEAFF.

V usage is TRBV27 and J usage is TRBJ2-3, with D maybe TRBD2 (5 bases). CDR3 length: 15 amino acids. V was shortened by 5 bases and J by 3 bases, with 15 bases between the two germline ends. Per germline, CDR1 MNHEY and CDR2 SMNVEV (reference sequence). The CDR3 DNA is TGTGCCAGCAGTCGCGCCGTAAGAGGGACAGATACGCAGTATTTT. It specifies CASSRAVRGTDTQYF.

J is TRBJ2-2 and V is TRBV5-8; 10 bases are shared with TRBD2. V was clipped by 0 bases and J by 10 bases; unmatched bases: 9. The CDR3 contains 16 residues. Germline CDR1 is SGHTS and CDR2 is YDEGEE. CDR3 region: CASSLGLAGVREELFF. CDR3 bases: TGTGCCAGCAGCTTGGGCCTAGCGGGGGTCCGCGAGGAGCTGTTTTTT.

The J gene is TRBJ2-1, the V gene TRBV30; 9 nucleotides align to TRBD2. The CDR3 spans 14 residues. V lost 4 bases, J lost 6 bases, and 7 bases stayed unmatched. Per germline, CDR1 GTSNPN and CDR2 SVGIG (reference sequence). The CDR3 sequence is CAWKGLATANEQFF. The CDR3 DNA is TGTGCCTGGAAGGGACTAGCCACAGCCAATGAGCAGTTCTTC.

The chain links TRBV7-8 to TRBJ1-2; D gene ambiguous. CDR1 is SGHVS, CDR2 FQNEAQ, per germline. The CDR3 is 17 residues long. V lost 2 bases, J lost 4 bases, and 20 bases lay in between. CDR3 amino acids: CASSLTSGSGGSYGYTF. CDR3 sequence (DNA): TGTGCCAGCAGCTTAACGAGTGGGAGCGGAGGATCCTATGGCTACACCTTC.

Here the CDR3 DNA reads TGTGCCAGTAATGACAGGGGACGCGAGCAGTTCTTC. Translating it yields CASNDRGREQFF. The rearrangement uses TRBV19 and TRBJ2-1; TRBD1 agrees at 8 bases. The CDR3 runs 12 residues. Unmatched junction bases numbered 6, after V lost 7 bases and J lost 10 bases. Germline V gene sequence: CDR1 LNHDA, CDR2 SQIVND (reference sequence).

The rearrangement links TRBV19 to TRBJ1-5, with 9 bases aligning to TRBD1. The CDR3 covers 17 residues. Per the germline V gene, CDR1 is LNHDA and CDR2 is SQIVND (reference sequence). Trimming cost V 4 bases and J 3 bases; bases outside gene matches: 10. CDR3 residues: CASSTSPGTGYNQPQHF. The CDR3 DNA sequence: TGTGCCAGTAGTACTAGTCCCGGGACAGGGTACAATCAGCCCCAGCATTTT.

The chain recombines TRBV2 with TRBJ1-5, with D unclear. The V gene's germline CDR1 is SNHLY and CDR2 FYNNEI. The ends were cut back, 1 base at V and 4 bases at J, with 8 bases in the middle. The CDR3 has 14 amino acids. CDR3 amino acids: CASSEVSQNQPQHF. Written as DNA, the CDR3 is TGTGCCAGCAGTGAAGTGAGCCAAAATCAGCCCCAGCATTTT.

A few counts support this clone. V and J are TRBV28 and TRBJ1-1; possibly TRBD1 for D (5 bases). There are 14 residues in the CDR3. Trimming took off 8 bases at V and 3 bases at J, with 16 bases between the two ends. Germline CDR1 is MDHEN and CDR2 is SYDVKM. The CDR3 DNA follows: TGTGCCAGCGCCCGGGGGAATAGGGACACTGAAGCTTTCTTT. This translates into CASARGNRDTEAFF.

The chain couples TRBV9 to TRBJ1-2, with D uncertain. The CDR3 length is 14 residues. Deletions cut 2 bases from V and 5 bases from J, with 13 bases between. Germline V lookup: CDR1 SGDLS, CDR2 YYNGEE. The CDR3 bases are TGTGCCAGCAGCGTGGGCCAGTCCTCTTATGGCTACACCTTC. This sequence encodes CASSVGQSSYGYTF.

The V and J genes are TRBV7-8 and TRBJ1-5; TRBD1 might be the D (6 bases). CDR1 SGHVS and CDR2 FQNEAQ come from the germline V gene. V was cut by 0 bases and J by 4 bases, with 16 bases left in between. The CDR3 consists of 17 residues. This CDR3 is CASSLAGAGARNQPQHF. The DNA for the CDR3 is TGTGCCAGCAGCTTAGCAGGGGCAGGGGCCCGTAATCAGCCCCAGCATTTT.

The chain combines TRBV12-3 or TRBV12-4 with TRBJ1-2; TRBD1 is a possible D gene (6 bases). The V end lost 4 bases, the J end lost 2 bases, and 8 bases lay between the germline ends. This CDR3 comprises 13 residues. The CDR3 region is CASSYQGNYGYTF. DNA of the CDR3: TGTGCCAGCAGTTACCAGGGGAACTATGGCTACACCTTC.

This clone was observed a single time. This rearrangement joins TRBV7-9 to TRBJ2-6; a possible D gene is TRBD1 (5 bases). The CDR3 consists of 19 residues. Trimming removed 3 bases at V and 0 bases at J, with 18 bases between. Germline V gene data show CDR1 as SEHNR and CDR2 as FQNEAQ (reference sequence). The CDR3 nucleotides are TGTGCCAGCAGCTTTAGCCAGACAGACTTCTACTCTGGGGCCAACGTCCTGACTTTC. Translated: CASSFSQTDFYSGANVLTF.

The chain has TRBV11-2 and TRBJ1-6; 8 bases agree with TRBD1. This CDR3 is built from 16 residues. Germline V gene lookup returns CDR1 SGHAT and CDR2 FQNNGV. Unmatched junction bases numbered 12, after V lost 4 bases and J lost 10 bases. For the CDR3, the DNA is TGTGCCAGCAGCTCACTGGACAGGGCAGTTCACTCACCCCTCCACTTT. This codes for CASSSLDRAVHSPLHF.

The chain has TRBV30 and TRBJ2-5; 8 nucleotides line up with TRBD1. The germline V gene encodes CDR1 GTSNPN and CDR2 SVGIG (reference sequence). The CDR3 loop spans 14 amino acids. V lost 1 base to trimming and J lost 4 bases; unmatched junction nucleotides: 5. CDR3 sequence reads: CAWSDRTGGETQYF. The CDR3, as DNA: TGTGCCTGGAGTGACCGCACAGGGGGAGAGACCCAGTACTTC.

J is TRBJ2-7 and V is TRBV24-1; 7 bases agree with TRBD1. Germline CDR1 reads KGHDR; CDR2 reads SFDVKD. V trimming: 4 bases; J trimming: 2 bases; junction bases outside the gene matches: 10. The CDR3 extends over 16 amino acids. The CDR3 region has the DNA TGTGCCACCAGTGACACCCGACAGGGAAACACCTACGAGCAGTACTTC. Its protein is CATSDTRQGNTYEQYF.

The rearrangement links TRBV4-2 to TRBJ1-1; D may be TRBD1 (5 bases). Germline-derived CDR1 and CDR2 are LGHNA and YNFKEQ. V dropped 4 bases and J dropped 4 bases, with 28 bases sitting between them. The CDR3 contains 19 residues. Here the CDR3 DNA reads TGTGCCAGCAGCCGGCCGAATGGGGGGGTGCTGTCGGGAGGCACTGAAGCTTTCTTT. Translated, it gives CASSRPNGGVLSGGTEAFF.

V usage is TRBV7-2 and J usage is TRBJ1-1, with no clear D. There are 16 residues in the CDR3. Germline assignment: CDR1 SGHTA and CDR2 FQGNSA. Trimming removed 5 bases from V and 1 base from J, with 17 bases in between. The CDR3, as DNA: TGTGCCAGCAGCCTCTCGGGCGCTCGGGAGAACACTGAAGCTTTCTTT. Amino acid sequence: CASSLSGARENTEAFF.

The chain links TRBV6-5 to TRBJ2-1; 9 nucleotides line up with TRBD2. CDR3 length: 15 residues. The germline gives CDR1 MNHEY, CDR2 SVGAGI. The V and J ends lost 7 bases and 5 bases, in that order; junction bases with no gene match: 9. CDR3 coding DNA: TGTGCCAGCACCCTGATGGCTAGCGGGGACAATGAGCAGTTCTTC. Its translation is CASTLMASGDNEQFF.

The rearrangement uses TRBV2 and TRBJ2-7; 8 nucleotides line up with TRBD1. J lost 0 bases, V lost 6 bases, and 4 bases had no gene match. This CDR3 contains 14 residues. Germline-derived CDR1 and CDR2 are SNHLY and FYNNEI. CDR3 amino acids: CASRPGQASYEQYF. The CDR3 nucleotides are TGTGCCAGCAGACCGGGACAGGCCTCCTACGAGCAGTACTTC.

The chain couples TRBV20-1 to TRBJ1-3, with TRBD1 as a possible D gene (5 bases). The V and J ends lost 6 bases and 9 bases respectively, with 27 bases between them. The CDR3 runs 16 residues. The germline CDR1 and CDR2 sequences are DFQATT and SNEGSKA (reference sequence). The CDR3, as DNA: TGCAGTGCCAGTAAATTACGGGGCCTCCAGGGAGGCACCATATATTTT. It encodes CSASKLRGLQGGTIYF.

The chain combines TRBV7-9 with TRBJ2-4; TRBD1 matches 8 bases. Germline V gene lookup returns CDR1 SEHNR and CDR2 FQNEAQ (reference sequence). The CDR3 extends over 14 amino acids. V shed 5 bases and J 6 bases; nucleotides not matched to a gene: 6. The DNA for the CDR3 is TGTGCCAGCAGCACCGGACAGGGCAGAAACATTCAGTACTTC. This gives the protein CASSTGQGRNIQYF.

The rearrangement links TRBV27 to TRBJ1-2; D might be TRBD1 (5 bases). CDR3 size: 17 residues. The germline V and J ends were trimmed by 1 base and 4 bases, with 19 bases remaining between them. Germline V CDR1 and CDR2: MNHEY, SMNVEV (reference sequence). This CDR3 reads CASSLFPDSHGSYGYTF. In nucleotides, the CDR3 is TGTGCCAGCAGTTTATTCCCCGACAGCCACGGAAGCTATGGCTACACCTTC.

This clone was recorded once. The chain is built from TRBV19 and TRBJ1-5, with TRBD1 identical over 7 bases. Per germline, CDR1 LNHDA and CDR2 SQIVND (reference sequence). The CDR3 totals 16 residues. J lost 4 bases, V lost 3 bases, and 9 bases had no gene match. This chain's CDR3 is CASSIGDRDWNQPQHF. DNA for the CDR3: TGTGCCAGTAGTATTGGAGACAGGGATTGGAATCAGCCCCAGCATTTT. Using reference TRBV19 and TRBJ1-5 for the parts outside the CDR3, the full variable domain is DGGITQSPKYLFRKEGQNVTLSCEQNLNHDAMYWYRQDPGQGLRLIYYSQIVNDFQKGDIAEGYSVSREKKESFPLTVTSAQKNPTAFYLCASSIGDRDWNQPQHFGDGTRLSIL.

V gene TRBV13 combines with J gene TRBJ1-1, with TRBD1 as a possible D gene (6 bases). CDR3 length: 15 amino acids. Trimming took 2 bases from V and 0 from J, leaving 10 bases between them. Per germline, CDR1 PRHDT and CDR2 FYEKMQ (reference sequence). CDR3 sequence: CASSLWGPLNTEAFF. The CDR3 nucleotides are TGTGCCAGCAGCTTATGGGGGCCACTGAACACTGAAGCTTTCTTT.

The J gene is TRBJ1-2, the V gene TRBV10-1; the match to TRBD1 covers 7 bases. With V trimmed by 3 bases and J by 6 bases, 10 bases remained unmatched. Germline V gene data show CDR1 as WNHNN and CDR2 as SYGVQD (reference sequence). There are 15 residues in the CDR3. The CDR3 DNA reads TGCGCCAGCAGTGATTCGAGACAGGGCCACCATGGCTACACCTTC. Residues: CASSDSRQGHHGYTF.

V gene TRBV11-2 combines with J gene TRBJ2-5; D ambiguous. V was pared by 5 bases and J by 5 bases, with 9 bases between. The CDR3 totals 12 residues. The germline V gene encodes CDR1 SGHAT and CDR2 FQNNGV. The CDR3 is CASSIGPETQYF. Written as DNA, the CDR3 is TGTGCCAGCAGCATTGGGCCCGAGACCCAGTACTTC.

The rearrangement joins TRBV2 to TRBJ2-1; perhaps TRBD2 as D (5 bases). The ends were cut back, 6 bases at V and 5 bases at J, with 11 bases in the middle. The CDR3 is 13 amino acids. Germline V gene sequence: CDR1 SNHLY, CDR2 FYNNEI. The CDR3 bases are TGTGCCAGCAGCAGGACTGGGAACAATGAGCAGTTCTTC. Encoded protein: CASSRTGNNEQFF.

The rearrangement joins TRBV5-4 to TRBJ2-3; tentatively, D is TRBD2 (5 bases). Trimming left V 5 bases short and J 4 bases short, with 11 bases between. CDR3 length: 13 amino acids. The germline V gene encodes CDR1 SGHNT and CDR2 YYREEE (reference sequence). The CDR3 sequence is CASRKTSADTQYF. CDR3 nucleotide sequence: TGTGCCAGCAGGAAAACTAGTGCAGATACGCAGTATTTT.